The 9 T cell receptor beta chains below come from one sample, sequenced in a study of cytomegalovirus exposure and HLA in healthy donors. The PCR contained 60 Vbeta and 13 Jbeta primers. Sequenced by immunoSEQ multiplex PCR; TCRdb stores in-frame clones only, minus some. Altogether roughly 38,000 clones are present, 85% to 95% being singletons, with the ten largest covering roughly 2.5%. The sequenced material came from PBMCs. The receptors derive from a woman younger than 30 in good health and CMV-seronegative.

V and J are TRBV7-9 and TRBJ2-7, with 13 bases lining up with TRBD2. CDR1 is SEHNR, CDR2 FQNEAQ, per germline (reference sequence). Losses at the gene ends were 4 bases for V and 5 bases for J; bases not matched to a gene: 8. The CDR3 is 16 residues long. This CDR3 is CASSSRGLAGIHEQYF. The CDR3 coding sequence is TGTGCCAGCAGCTCCCGGGGACTAGCGGGAATCCACGAGCAGTACTTC.

The V gene is TRBV12-5, the J gene TRBJ1-3, with a tentative D call TRBD1 (6 bases). There are 14 residues in the CDR3. Germline lookup yields CDR1 LGHNT and CDR2 FRNRAP. Trimming cost V 6 bases and J 4 bases, with 13 bases left between them. CDR3 sequence reads: CASGPGTPGNTIYF. The CDR3 DNA reads TGTGCTAGTGGCCCGGGGACACCCGGAAACACCATATATTTT.

The rearrangement joins TRBV5-1 to TRBJ2-3; maybe TRBD1 (5 bases). The CDR3 has 15 residues. Between the trimmed V and J ends, which lost 0 bases and 2 bases, there was a span of 10 bases. Per germline, CDR1 SGHRS and CDR2 YFSETQ. CDR3 nucleotide sequence: TGCGCCAGCAGCTTGGGGGGCGCACACACAGATACGCAGTATTTT. Amino acids: CASSLGGAHTDTQYF.

This chain links TRBV30 with TRBJ2-2; TRBD2 aligns across 10 bases. Trimming at V came to 3 bases and at J to 6 bases, leaving 7 bases not matched to a gene. Germline V gives CDR1 GTSNPN, CDR2 SVGIG (reference sequence). The CDR3 contains 15 residues. The CDR3 coding sequence is TGTGCCTGGAGGTATCTAGCGGGAGACGCCGGGGAGCTGTTTTTT. It is translated as CAWRYLAGDAGELFF.

This clone has only a few counts. V is TRBV13 and J is TRBJ2-5; 7 positions match TRBD2. V gave up 3 bases and J gave up 2 bases; unmatched junction bases: 18. The CDR3 sequence is 19 residues long. Germline CDR1 and CDR2: PRHDT and FYEKMQ (reference sequence). CDR3 DNA sequence: TGTGCCAGCAGCTTCCGAGGACTAGTGGAGTTCCATGCTCAAGAGACCCAGTACTTC. Its protein is CASSFRGLVEFHAQETQYF.

The chain has TRBV7-8 and TRBJ2-7; 10 bases line up with TRBD2. Germline CDR1 SGHVS, CDR2 FQNEAQ. The CDR3 has 16 residues. The ends lost 8 bases at V and 2 bases at J; junction bases unmatched: 12. CDR3 nucleotide sequence: TGTGCCAGCCGACCCCCACTAGCGGGATTAACCTACGAGCAGTACTTC. Residues: CASRPPLAGLTYEQYF.

This chain uses TRBV4-2 with TRBJ2-7, with 11 bases identical to TRBD1. The CDR3 contains 15 residues. V lost 1 base and J lost 2; bases outside the gene matches: 1. Germline loops: CDR1 LGHNA, CDR2 YNFKEQ. The CDR3 coding sequence is TGTGCCAGCAGCCAAGGGACAGGGGGCCCCTACGAGCAGTACTTC. Translated, it gives CASSQGTGGPYEQYF.

V and J are TRBV18 and TRBJ2-3; TRBD2 might be the D (6 bases). CDR3 size: 15 residues. Germline V gene data show CDR1 as KGHSH and CDR2 as LQKENI. The V and J ends lost 10 bases and 6 bases respectively, with 23 bases between them. The CDR3 DNA reads as TGTGCCACGGGCGGGGTAGTAAGACCCTGGGATACGCAGTATTTT. Translated: CATGGVVRPWDTQYF. The complete variable domain, with remaining parts taken from reference TRBV18 and TRBJ2-3, reads NAGVMQNPRHLVRRRGQEARLRCSPMKGHSHVYWYRQLPEEGLKFMVYLQKENIIDESGMPKERFSAEFPKEGPSILRIQQVVRGDSAAYFCATGGVVRPWDTQYFGPGTRLTVL.

The chain employs TRBV18 and TRBJ1-5, with D possibly TRBD1 on 6 matching bases. This CDR3 comprises 16 residues. CDR1 is KGHSH, CDR2 LQKENI, per germline. The V and J ends lost 5 bases and 0 bases respectively, with 14 bases between them. In nucleotides, the CDR3 is TGTGCCAGCTCAAGCAGGACAGCGACTAGCAATCAGCCCCAGCATTTT. This sequence encodes CASSSRTATSNQPQHF.